What follows are 18 T cell receptor beta chains derived from one specimen sequenced in a study of T cells in Graves' hyperthyroidism and ophthalmopathy. What was amplified from RNA transcripts were TCR beta CDR3 regions. HTBI primers were employed in a first-round RT-PCR of the TCR CDR3. TCRdb independently ran MiXCR on the multiplex PCR reads; one entry per CDR3 protein. The sample consists of more than 300,000 distinct CDR3 sequences, approximately 13% of them appearing once. The specimen was blood. Receptors originate from a woman aged 18-29 years with Graves' hyperthyroidism.

This clonotype came up a few times. V usage is TRBV19 and J usage is TRBJ2-7, with a possible D match to TRBD2 (5 bases). Germline V gives CDR1 LNHDA, CDR2 SQIVND (reference sequence). With 5 bases removed from V and 4 bases from J, the gap between germline ends came to 9 bases. This CDR3 has 12 amino acids. The CDR3 DNA sequence: TGTGCCAGTAGTGGCAGCGGTTACGAGCAGTACTTC. This sequence encodes CASSGSGYEQYF.

As to this clonotype: Being one base from a much bigger clone, this may be a read error. The chain is built from TRBV7-9 and TRBJ2-1, with D unresolved. CDR1 is SEHNR, CDR2 FQNEAQ, per germline (reference sequence). The CDR3 is 12 residues long. In nucleotides, the CDR3 is TGTGCCAGCAGCTTAAGGCTCCCCGAGCGGTTCTTC. This translates into CASSLRLPERFF.

J is TRBJ1-2 and V is TRBV6-5; D remains unclear. Germline lookup yields CDR1 MNHEY and CDR2 SVGAGI. The germline V and J ends were trimmed by 8 bases and 3 bases, with 10 bases remaining between them. The CDR3 extends over 12 amino acids. CDR3 bases: TGTGCCAGCCGGGGAATGGACTATGGCTACACCTTC. It specifies CASRGMDYGYTF.

This clonotype has a handful of counts. The chain carries TRBV4-1 and TRBJ1-1, with 7 positions matching TRBD1. The CDR3 runs to 14 residues. The J segment lost 7 bases and the V segment lost 4 bases, leaving 9 bases of the junction unmatched. CDR1 MGHRA and CDR2 YSYEKL come from the germline V gene. The CDR3, as DNA: TGCGCCAGCAGCCTAACCGGGGGACAGCATGAAGCTTTCTTT. Its translation is CASSLTGGQHEAFF.

This clonotype has ten or more counts. The chain carries TRBV28 and TRBJ1-5; D uncertain. This CDR3 comprises 16 residues. The V and J ends lost 5 bases and 0 bases respectively, with 14 bases between them. The germline gives CDR1 MDHEN, CDR2 SYDVKM. CDR3 sequence reads: CASSTSRPYSNQPQHF. As DNA, the CDR3 is TGTGCCAGCAGTACCTCGCGGCCGTATAGCAATCAGCCCCAGCATTTT.

This clonotype was counted at least ten times. The V and J genes are TRBV2 and TRBJ1-5; possibly TRBD1 for D (6 bases). The germline V gene has CDR1 SNHLY and CDR2 FYNNEI. V was trimmed by 9 bases and J by 2 bases, leaving 14 bases between them. The CDR3 is made up of 14 amino acids. CDR3 protein: CASRAEGGNQPQHF. CDR3 coding DNA: TGTGCCAGTCGAGCAGAGGGGGGCAATCAGCCCCAGCATTTT.

This clonotype showed up many times. The V and J genes are TRBV18 and TRBJ1-4; no definite D call. The V end was cut by 4 bases, the J end by 7 bases, with 13 bases between. The CDR3 is 14 residues long. Germline CDR1 is KGHSH and CDR2 is LQKENI. CDR3 region: CASSQTPKGEKLFF. The CDR3 bases are TGTGCCAGCTCACAAACCCCCAAGGGTGAAAAACTGTTTTTT.

Many counts were recorded for this clonotype. The rearrangement joins TRBV9 to TRBJ2-4; 7 nucleotides align to TRBD2. V dropped 6 bases and J dropped 9; count of bases not matched to a gene: 9. This CDR3 spans 13 amino acids. Germline loops: CDR1 SGDLS, CDR2 YYNGEE. CDR3 nucleotides: TGTGCCAGCACCCGCCGGGGGGTGGGCATTCAGTACTTC. This codes for CASTRRGVGIQYF.

Turning to this clonotype: With a much larger clone just one base away, this may be a read error. The chain employs TRBV12-3 or TRBV12-4 and TRBJ2-7, with TRBD2 identical over 7 bases. This CDR3 is 13 amino acids long. Unmatched junction bases numbered 12, after V lost 4 bases and J lost 12 bases. CDR3: CASSYGEGGMRYF. CDR3 in DNA: TGTGCCAGCAGTTACGGGGAGGGAGGGATGCGGTACTTC.

This clonotype showed up many times. The rearrangement uses TRBV27 and TRBJ1-2; D may be TRBD1 (6 bases). CDR1 MNHEY and CDR2 SMNVEV come from the germline V gene (reference sequence). V lost 6 bases, J lost 1 base, and 12 bases lay in between. The CDR3 is 14 amino acids. The CDR3 sequence: CASSLGGLNYGYTF. The CDR3 nucleotides read TGTGCCAGCAGCCTTGGGGGGCTTAACTATGGCTACACCTTC.

This clonotype has at least ten counts. The genes are TRBV5-1 and TRBJ2-1; D is undetermined. Germline lookup yields CDR1 SGHRS and CDR2 YFSETQ. The CDR3 is 14 residues long. Between the trimmed V and J ends, which lost 0 bases and 8 bases, there was a span of 12 bases. The CDR3 DNA reads as TGCGCCAGCAGCTTGGTTTCCAGGTTATATGAGCAGTTCTTC. As protein: CASSLVSRLYEQFF.

This clonotype showed up many times. The chain has TRBV11-2 and TRBJ2-5; perhaps D is TRBD1 or TRBD2 (5 bases each). Between the trimmed V and J ends, which lost 0 bases and 1 base, there was a span of 15 bases. From germline, CDR1 is SGHAT and CDR2 FQNNGV. This CDR3 is built from 17 residues. The CDR3, as DNA: TGTGCCAGCAGCTTAGATACCCGGGGCCGCTCCCAAGAGACCCAGTACTTC. It yields the protein CASSLDTRGRSQETQYF.

This chain connects TRBV6-4 to TRBJ2-2; 7 bases line up with TRBD2. Germline CDR1 is MRHNA and CDR2 is SNTAGT. The junction had 10 bases not matched to a gene; V was cut back by 2 bases and J by 4 bases. This CDR3 is 17 amino acids long. The CDR3, as DNA: TGTGCCAGCAGTGACCGCCTACTAGGCGGGGGCACCGGGGAGCTGTTTTTT. It encodes CASSDRLLGGGTGELFF.

The chain couples TRBV5-6 to TRBJ1-2, with TRBD1 identical over 7 bases. CDR3 length: 15 amino acids. After removal of 2 bases from V and 4 bases from J, the junction contained 8 bases not matched to a gene. Germline CDR1 is SGHDT and CDR2 is YYEEEE. The DNA for the CDR3 is TGTGCCAGCAGCTTCCCATCGGGACAGTTCTATGGCTACACCTTC. Translated: CASSFPSGQFYGYTF.

At least ten counts were recorded for this clonotype. This chain connects TRBV7-8 to TRBJ1-6; the D gene is possibly TRBD1 (5 bases). Germline V gene lookup returns CDR1 SGHVS and CDR2 FQNEAQ. Trimming took off 5 bases at V and 7 bases at J, with 21 bases between the two ends. The CDR3 loop spans 17 amino acids. CDR3 sequence (DNA): TGTGCCAGCAGCCAAGTGGTGCTATGGACACCCAATTCACCCCTCCACTTT. Translated: CASSQVVLWTPNSPLHF. The complete variable domain, with remaining parts taken from reference TRBV7-8 and TRBJ1-6, reads GAGVSQSPRYKVAKRGQDVALRCDPISGHVSLFWYQQALGQGPEFLTYFQNEAQLDKSGLPSDRFFAERPEGSVSTLKIQRTQQEDSAVYLCASSQVVLWTPNSPLHFGNGTRLTVT.

In its sample, this clonotype was seen many times. The rearrangement links TRBV6-1 to TRBJ1-5; D is possibly TRBD1 (5 bases). Per germline, CDR1 MNHNS and CDR2 SASEGT. Trimming removed 6 bases at V and 3 bases at J, with 18 bases between. This CDR3 has 16 amino acids. The DNA for the CDR3 is TGTGCCAGCAGCCCAAACCGGGGGACCTCCAATCAGCCCCAGCATTTT. It codes for CASSPNRGTSNQPQHF.

In its sample, this clonotype was seen a few times. The chain employs TRBV4-3 and TRBJ2-1, with 16 bases fitting TRBD2. The CDR3 covers 20 residues. The germline CDR1 and CDR2 sequences are LGHNA and YSLEER. V trimming: 2 bases; J trimming: 6 bases; junction bases outside the gene matches: 13. The CDR3 DNA reads TGCGCCAGCAGCCAATATACCGCGGGACTAGCGGGAGGGCCGGGCAATGAGCAGTTCTTC. This codes for CASSQYTAGLAGGPGNEQFF.

This clonotype was found many times. V and J are TRBV18 and TRBJ1-1; D is possibly TRBD1 (6 bases). V was clipped by 1 base and J by 2 bases, with 11 bases between them. This CDR3 is built from 15 residues. Germline V gene sequence: CDR1 KGHSH, CDR2 LQKENI. The CDR3 DNA reads as TGTGCCAGCTCACCACGGGGGGGCACCAACACTGAAGCTTTCTTT. Translation: CASSPRGGTNTEAFF.